The 8 T cell receptor beta chains given below trace back to one sample, sequenced in a study of blood T cell repertoires in COVID-19. Measured with immunoSEQ multiplex PCR; TCRdb has only the in-frame clones, and not every one. The sample gives fewer than 180,000 clones, roughly nine tenths of which show up once; around 4% is in the top ten. The sequenced sample consisted of peripheral blood. The receptors stem from an older woman with active or convalescent COVID-19.

V is TRBV18 and J is TRBJ1-1; 9 bases agree with TRBD1. The CDR3 has 16 residues. Germline V lookup: CDR1 KGHSH, CDR2 LQKENI. Trimming cost V 4 bases and J 3 bases; bases outside gene matches: 9. The chain's CDR3 is CASSQNVRDRDTEAFF. The CDR3 region has the DNA TGTGCCAGCTCACAAAATGTCCGGGACAGGGACACTGAAGCTTTCTTT. The full variable domain, with the rest looked up from reference TRBV18 and TRBJ1-1, is NAGVMQNPRHLVRRRGQEARLRCSPMKGHSHVYWYRQLPEEGLKFMVYLQKENIIDESGMPKERFSAEFPKEGPSILRIQQVVRGDSAAYFCASSQNVRDRDTEAFFGQGTRLTVV.

This clone occurred once. V and J are TRBV7-9 and TRBJ1-1; tentatively, D is TRBD1 (5 bases). The CDR3 contains 14 residues. V lost 7 bases, J lost 5 bases, and 17 bases lay in between. CDR1 and CDR2 from the germline V gene are SEHNR and FQNEAQ (reference sequence). The chain's CDR3 is CASTQSQAGTEAFF. CDR3 nucleotide sequence: TGTGCCAGCACCCAATCACAGGCTGGGACTGAAGCTTTCTTT.

The CDR3 region has the DNA TGTGCCAGCAGCTTCTACTCAGGGCCAGGAAACACCATATATTTT. Translation: CASSFYSGPGNTIYF. The chain employs TRBV7-2 and TRBJ1-3; TRBD1 is a possible D gene (5 bases). V lost 3 bases and J lost 4, with 13 bases in between. From germline, CDR1 is SGHTA and CDR2 FQGNSA. The CDR3 has 15 residues.

The chain carries TRBV7-8 and TRBJ1-5; 7 nucleotides line up with TRBD1. Germline V gene data show CDR1 as SGHVS and CDR2 as FQNEAQ. The CDR3 sequence is 15 residues long. V lost 3 bases and J lost 6; bases outside the gene matches: 8. The CDR3 DNA reads TGTGCCAGCAGCTTTGGACAGGCTCTAGGTCAGCCCCAGCATTTT. Its translation is CASSFGQALGQPQHF.

This clone was seen only a few times. The V call is TRBV2, the J call TRBJ2-1; D remains ambiguous. CDR3 length equals 12 residues. Trimming left V 7 bases short and J 7 bases short, with 11 bases between. Germline V gene data show CDR1 as SNHLY and CDR2 as FYNNEI. In nucleotides, the CDR3 is TGTGCCAGCACTCAGAAAAGTAATGAGCAGTTCTTC. Translation: CASTQKSNEQFF.

This clone is a singleton in its sample. V is TRBV5-5 and J is TRBJ2-3, with D perhaps TRBD1 (6 bases). Trimming removed 4 bases from V and 3 bases from J, with 12 bases in between. The CDR3 has 14 amino acids. Germline values: CDR1 SGHKS, CDR2 YYEKEE (reference sequence). CDR3 in DNA: TGTGCCAGCAGCAAATGGACAGCTACAGATACGCAGTATTTT. It codes for CASSKWTATDTQYF.

V usage is TRBV25-1 and J usage is TRBJ2-7; 8 bases are shared with TRBD1. V dropped 4 bases and J dropped 3; count of bases not matched to a gene: 2. Germline CDR1 is MGHDK and CDR2 is SYGVNS. The CDR3 has 13 amino acids. The CDR3 DNA follows: TGTGCCAGCAGTGCACAGGGGGACTACGAGCAGTACTTC. Protein sequence: CASSAQGDYEQYF.

The chain is built from TRBV2 and TRBJ2-5, with TRBD2 matching over 9 bases. Germline loops: CDR1 SNHLY, CDR2 FYNNEI. J was trimmed by 2 bases and V by 4 bases; bases with no gene match: 5. The CDR3 has 15 amino acids. This CDR3 reads CASSGIAGAQETQYF. CDR3 coding DNA: TGTGCCAGCAGTGGAATAGCGGGGGCACAAGAGACCCAGTACTTC.